This T cell receptor beta chain emerged from a study of T cell responses to AZD1222 COVID-19 vaccine. V lost 4 bases and J 11 bases, leaving 15 bases between the germline ends. The CDR3 runs 13 residues. Per the germline V gene, CDR1 is ENHRY and CDR2 is SYGVKD. Clones were sequenced by immunoSEQ multiplex PCR, and TCRdb holds only the in-frame ones, with some missing. The repertoire consists of 57,000 or so clones, with about four fifths occurring once and the leading ten covering 26%. The chain combines TRBV10-3 with TRBJ1-5; maybe TRBD1 (6 bases). This specimen was peripheral blood, taken 28 days after the second AZD1222 dose. This sequence originates from an adult who received the AZD1222 COVID-19 vaccine. The DNA of the CDR3 is TGTGCCATCAGTGGACAGGATTATTCGGCCCAGCATTTT. As protein: CAISGQDYSAQHF.